This section outlines one TCR beta chain sequence together with its context. Its antigen remains unidentified. The length of the CDR3 is 14 residues. In germline, CDR1 is MNHNS, CDR2 SASEGT. V lost 4 bases to trimming and J lost 3 bases, with 12 bases between them. This entry comes from a study of OX40 agonist ivuxolimab in advanced cancers. Whole-study context: Each patient was given ivuxolimab into a vein every 2 weeks, at 0.01 to 10 mg/kg.

Study results and limitations: There were, on average, more expanded clones in CD8+ T cells than in CD4+.

Profiling relied on immunoSEQ multiplex PCR, and the TCRdb table lists in-frame clones only, not all of them. The sample shows nearly 70,000 clones, roughly 85% of them seen only once. The sequence came from an adult with an advanced solid tumor such as melanoma, head and neck, liver or kidney cancer. This chain uses TRBV6-1 with TRBJ1-1; tentatively, D is TRBD1 (5 bases). The sequenced sample was CD4+ or CD8+ T cells sorted from blood, obtained in a trial of the OX40 agonist ivuxolimab. In DNA, the CDR3 is TGTGCCAGCAGTGCCGCGACAGCGCACACTGAAGCTTTCTTT. This encodes CASSAATAHTEAFF.